This TCR beta chain is drawn from a study of T cell responses to AZD1222 COVID-19 vaccine. About the research overall: Pooling of second doses given at about 4 or about 12 weeks was done.

As for this clone: Its antigen remains unidentified.

Germline loops: CDR1 SGHTA, CDR2 FQGNSA. The CDR3 consists of 14 residues. V gave up 5 bases and J gave up 0 bases, with 10 bases separating them. Notes on the study in general: At 160-218 and 743-854, vaccine-associated CD4 TCRs were dominant, and they spanned spike. Donors skewed white British and female; clonal diversity was possibly underestimated.

Some clones are missing from TCRdb's copy, which holds only in-frame ones; the method was immunoSEQ multiplex PCR. Among under 130,000 clones listed, around 89% were seen once. The starting material was peripheral blood, obtained on day 0 of AZD1222 vaccination. This receptor was taken from an adult in good health. The chain employs TRBV7-2 and TRBJ1-2, with D maybe TRBD1 (5 bases). CDR3 DNA sequence: TGTGCCAGCAGCCCCCAGGGAGCTAACTATGGCTACACCTTC. Protein sequence: CASSPQGANYGYTF.